This T cell receptor (beta chain) was profiled in a study of TIL therapy for anti-PD-1-resistant metastatic lung cancer. On the study more broadly: Tumors carried a median about 1.5 non-synonymous mutations per megabase.

CDR3 length: 19 amino acids. V was shortened by 2 bases and J by 0 bases, with 21 bases between the two germline ends. Germline loops: CDR1 SGHDT, CDR2 YYEEEE. This was the immunoSEQ v3 assay. Sequencing depth was around 2 million read pairs for survey level, roughly 4.5-6 million for deep. Clones were sequenced by immunoSEQ multiplex PCR, and TCRdb holds only the in-frame ones, with some missing. This sample yields tens of thousands of clones, of which approximately 86% are seen a single time; more than 4.5% belongs to the top ten. As for time point: pre-treatment sample, taken before nivolumab and TIL therapy.

This chain connects TRBV5-6 to TRBJ2-1, with a tentative D call TRBD2 (6 bases). The TCR comes from a person aged 25-85 years with non-small cell lung cancer. The source was blood, collected at baseline. CDR3 bases: TGTGCCAGCAGCTTTTGGGGACTTTATCGCCGTAGCTCCTACAATGAGCAGTTCTTC. This translates into CASSFWGLYRRSSYNEQFF. Drawing the rest from reference TRBV5-6 and TRBJ2-1, the complete variable domain is DAGVTQSPTHLIKTRGQQVTLRCSPKSGHDTVSWYQQALGQGPQFIFQYYEEEERQRGNFPDRFSGHQFPNYSSELNVNALLLGDSALYLCASSFWGLYRRSSYNEQFFGPGTRLTVL.